Below are 14 T cell receptor beta chains sequenced from a single sample in a study of shared clonotypes between healthy human individuals. The repertoire was sequenced with immunoSEQ multiplex PCR; TCRdb's copy has only in-frame clones and lacks some. Among roughly 2 million clones, approximately 94% were seen once, and the ten largest hold roughly 0.13%. Sequencing input: naive CD4+ T cells sorted from blood. Subset specified: CD45RA+ positively selected. The receptors here all came from a man between 18 and 29 years old in good health.

The chain carries TRBV10-3 and TRBJ2-3, with 7 bases matching TRBD1. The CDR3 length is 13 residues. The V gene's germline CDR1 is ENHRY and CDR2 SYGVKD. J lost 2 bases, V lost 10 bases, and 6 bases had no gene match. CDR3 sequence (DNA): TGTGCCACCCGGGACAGATACACAGATACGCAGTATTTT. It is translated as CATRDRYTDTQYF.

The chain has TRBV11-3 and TRBJ2-3; TRBD2 matches at 8 bases. Germline V CDR1 and CDR2: SGHNT, YENEEA. The V and J ends lost 5 bases and 1 base, in that order; junction bases with no gene match: 2. CDR3 size: 14 residues. CDR3 amino acids: CASSLTSGTDTQYF. CDR3 in DNA: TGTGCCAGCAGCCTGACTAGCGGCACAGATACGCAGTATTTT.

The chain couples TRBV6-1 to TRBJ2-3, with D unclear. Trimming stripped 1 base from V and 4 bases from J, with 15 bases between. CDR1 and CDR2 (germline): MNHNS, SASEGT. The CDR3 is 16 amino acids. This CDR3 is CASSEGRQYVADTQYF. CDR3 bases: TGTGCCAGCAGTGAAGGCCGACAATACGTCGCAGATACGCAGTATTTT.

The chain joins TRBV4-2 to TRBJ1-2; perhaps TRBD1 as D (5 bases). This CDR3 is built from 14 residues. Per the germline V gene, CDR1 is LGHNA and CDR2 is YNFKEQ. Trimming cost V 1 base and J 2 bases, with 8 bases left between them. In DNA form, the CDR3 reads TGTGCCAGCAGCCAAGGAGGGACGAACTATGGCTACACCTTC. Its protein is CASSQGGTNYGYTF.

This chain uses TRBV29-1 with TRBJ1-1, with no clear D. The CDR3 runs to 11 residues. V lost 5 bases and J 6 bases, leaving 10 bases between the germline ends. Germline CDR1 SQVTM, CDR2 ANQGSEA. Here the CDR3 reads CSVTPGPEAFF. The DNA of the CDR3 is TGCAGCGTTACACCGGGTCCTGAAGCTTTCTTT.

This clone came up a few times. The V gene is TRBV6-5, the J gene TRBJ2-7, with 8 bases that match TRBD2. The CDR3 is 15 residues long. With V trimmed by 6 bases and J by 3 bases, 10 bases remained unmatched. Germline CDR1 is MNHEY and CDR2 is SVGAGI. DNA of the CDR3: TGTGCCAGCAGCCCGGGGGGGGCGGGAGTCTACGAGCAGTACTTC. Encoded protein: CASSPGGAGVYEQYF.

The genes are TRBV9 and TRBJ2-3, with 8 bases aligning to TRBD2. Looked up from germline, CDR1 is SGDLS and CDR2 is YYNGEE. Trimming removed 0 bases from V and 7 bases from J; junction bases left unmatched: 7. The CDR3 loop spans 15 amino acids. Here the CDR3 reads CASSVEAGDVNTQYF. CDR3 bases: TGTGCCAGCAGCGTAGAAGCGGGAGATGTTAATACGCAGTATTTT.

The chain recombines TRBV25-1 with TRBJ2-2, with D possibly TRBD2 on 5 matching bases. The V end lost 4 bases, the J end lost 3 bases, and 12 bases lay between the germline ends. CDR3 length: 15 amino acids. Germline lookup yields CDR1 MGHDK and CDR2 SYGVNS. CDR3 in amino acids: CASSARLTYTGELFF. CDR3 DNA: TGTGCCAGCAGTGCCCGACTAACATACACCGGGGAGCTGTTTTTT. Based on the CDR3 plus reference TRBV25-1 and TRBJ2-2, the full variable domain is EADIYQTPRYLVIGTGKKITLECSQTMGHDKMYWYQQDPGMELHLIHYSYGVNSTEKGDLSSESTVSRIRTEHFPLTLESARPSHTSQYLCASSARLTYTGELFFGEGSRLTVL.

V is TRBV11-2 and J is TRBJ2-1, with 11 bases aligning to TRBD1. Germline CDR1 is SGHAT and CDR2 is FQNNGV. After removal of 6 bases from V and 8 bases from J, the junction contained 0 bases not matched to a gene. CDR3 size: 12 residues. The CDR3 DNA reads TGTGCCAGCAGGGGACAGGGGGATGAGCAGTTCTTC. It codes for CASRGQGDEQFF.

As DNA, the CDR3 is TGTGCCAGCAGCATGGGACAGGGTAGTTCACCCCTCCACTTT. The encoded protein is CASSMGQGSSPLHF. V usage is TRBV5-4 and J usage is TRBJ1-6; 9 bases agree with TRBD1. The CDR3 totals 14 residues. After removal of 4 bases from V and 9 bases from J, the junction contained 5 bases not matched to a gene. Looked up from germline, CDR1 is SGHNT and CDR2 is YYREEE (reference sequence).

This CDR3 is CASSQAKTYEQYF. As DNA, the CDR3 is TGTGCCAGCAGCCAAGCTAAAACCTACGAGCAGTACTTC. The genes are TRBV5-4 and TRBJ2-7, with D hard to call. The CDR3 runs 13 residues. Germline CDR1 reads SGHNT; CDR2 reads YYREEE (reference sequence). V was trimmed by 4 bases and J by 2 bases, leaving 10 bases between them.

The V and J genes are TRBV9 and TRBJ2-5; TRBD1 aligns across 8 bases. The CDR3 has 15 amino acids. Germline assignment: CDR1 SGDLS and CDR2 YYNGEE. V shed 4 bases and J 4 bases; nucleotides not matched to a gene: 9. The CDR3 nucleotides are TGTGCCAGCAGCCTACTGGAGGGGACAGGAGAGACCCAGTACTTC. It translates to CASSLLEGTGETQYF. The full variable domain, completed using reference TRBV9 and TRBJ2-5, is DSGVTQTPKHLITATGQRVTLRCSPRSGDLSVYWYQQSLDQGLQFLIQYYNGEERAKGNILERFSAQQFPDLHSELNLSSLELGDSALYFCASSLLEGTGETQYFGPGTRLLVL.

This chain links TRBV19 with TRBJ2-5; D unresolved. V was trimmed by 1 base and J by 1 base, leaving 7 bases between them. Germline V lookup: CDR1 LNHDA, CDR2 SQIVND (reference sequence). This CDR3 has 14 amino acids. CDR3 loop: CASSIGPGQETQYF. In DNA form, the CDR3 reads TGTGCCAGTAGTATAGGTCCCGGCCAAGAGACCCAGTACTTC.

The rearrangement joins TRBV19 to TRBJ1-2; TRBD1 agrees at 7 bases. Germline CDR1 LNHDA, CDR2 SQIVND (reference sequence). The CDR3 contains 12 residues. V gave up 3 bases and J gave up 8 bases; unmatched junction bases: 3. The CDR3 DNA follows: TGTGCCAGTAGTATGACAGGGCGAGGCTACACCTTC. The encoded protein is CASSMTGRGYTF.